This TCR beta chain was observed in a study of shared clonotypes between healthy human individuals. Study-level points and caveats: A generally larger estimated richness was seen in naive subsets than in memory subsets. A reduction in generation probabilities was seen for non-shared clonotypes relative to those shared by all four donors. There were few donors, and this limited the genetic and exposure-history diversity represented.

Of note for this clone: Its matching antigen is unknown.

TCRdb's copy holds only in-frame clones and misses some; the assay was immunoSEQ multiplex PCR. The sample contains 2 million to 2.5 million clones, about 95% of which appear only once. This CDR3 region has 15 residues. The germline CDR1 and CDR2 sequences are SGHAT and FQNNGV. V was pared by 6 bases and J by 0 bases, with 14 bases between. Naive CD8 cells lacked CD45RO, underwent positive selection for CCR7 and left out terminally differentiated effector memory CD45RA+ cells. The rearrangement links TRBV11-2 to TRBJ1-1; D is possibly TRBD1 (6 bases). This clonotype was sampled from a man between 18 and 29 years old in good health. Sequencing was carried out using naive CD8+ T cells sorted from blood. In nucleotides, the CDR3 is TGTGCCAGCAGTCCCCGGGGGCGGTTGAACACTGAAGCTTTCTTT. Amino acid sequence: CASSPRGRLNTEAFF.